This record looks at one TCR beta chain sequence and its context. The CDR3 is made up of 17 amino acids. CDR1 and CDR2 from the germline V gene are SGHTA and FQGNSA. V was clipped by 1 base and J by 1 base; unmatched bases: 3. The data belong to a study of blood T cell repertoires in COVID-19. The table came from immunoSEQ multiplex PCR; TCRdb's copy has only in-frame clones and leaves some out. The table shows 200,000 to 300,000 clones, with less than 90% occurring only once. This TCR was sampled from a man aged 60 to 75 who had recovered from COVID-19. The V gene is TRBV7-2, the J gene TRBJ2-3; 12 nucleotides align to TRBD2. Sequences were obtained from peripheral blood. CDR3 in amino acids: CASSLVRTSGGTDTQYF. CDR3 bases: TGTGCCAGCAGCTTAGTCCGGACTAGCGGGGGCACAGATACGCAGTATTTT.